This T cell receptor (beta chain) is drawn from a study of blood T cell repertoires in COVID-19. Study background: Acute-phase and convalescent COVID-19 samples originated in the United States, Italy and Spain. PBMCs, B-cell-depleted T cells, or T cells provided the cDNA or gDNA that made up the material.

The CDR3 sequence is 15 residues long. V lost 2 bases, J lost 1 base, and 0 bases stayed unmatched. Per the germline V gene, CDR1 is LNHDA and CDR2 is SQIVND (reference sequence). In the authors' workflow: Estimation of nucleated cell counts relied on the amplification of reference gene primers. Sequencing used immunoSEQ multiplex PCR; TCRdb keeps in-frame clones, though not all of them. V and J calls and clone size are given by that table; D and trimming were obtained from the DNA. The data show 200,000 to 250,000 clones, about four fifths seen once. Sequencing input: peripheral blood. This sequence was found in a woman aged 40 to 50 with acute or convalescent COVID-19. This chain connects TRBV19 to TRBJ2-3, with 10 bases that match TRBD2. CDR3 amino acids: CASSITSGGTDTQYF. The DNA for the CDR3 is TGTGCCAGTAGTATAACTAGCGGGGGCACAGATACGCAGTATTTT. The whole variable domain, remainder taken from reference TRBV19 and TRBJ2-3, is DGGITQSPKYLFRKEGQNVTLSCEQNLNHDAMYWYRQDPGQGLRLIYYSQIVNDFQKGDIAEGYSVSREKKESFPLTVTSAQKNPTAFYLCASSITSGGTDTQYFGPGTRLTVL.